These 22 T cell receptor beta chains were sequenced from one sample in a study of breast tumors, draining lymph nodes, adjacent tissues. In TCRdb, the multiplex PCR reads were re-called with MiXCR into one record per CDR3 protein. The sample has about 230,000 distinct CDR3 sequences, about a third seen once; the top ten hold over 1.1%. The lymph nodes were axillary draining lymph nodes from breast cancer patients. Sequencing was done on a sample of axillary lymph node tissue. The receptors were sampled from a female donor with breast cancer. Some clones in this sample may be carry-over from other donors' samples.

There are many counts of this clonotype. V usage is TRBV15 and J usage is TRBJ2-4; 7 nucleotides align to TRBD1. The V and J ends lost 5 bases and 12 bases, in that order; junction bases with no gene match: 19. There are 16 residues in the CDR3. Germline V CDR1 and CDR2: LNHNV, YYDKDF (reference sequence). The CDR3 nucleotides are TGTGCCACCAGCGGGGGCCGACAGGGACCGCGGGTGAGTCAGTACTTC. This gives the protein CATSGGRQGPRVSQYF. The full variable domain, rest sourced from reference TRBV15 and TRBJ2-4, is DAMVIQNPRYQVTQFGKPVTLSCSQTLNHNVMYWYQQKSSQAPKLLFHYYDKDFNNEADTPDNFQSRRPNTSFCFLDIRSPGLGDTAMYLCATSGGRQGPRVSQYFGAGTRLSVL.

With respect to this clonotype: A read error is possible here, since a much larger clone lies one base away. The chain links TRBV6-2 or TRBV6-3 to TRBJ1-2, with D unclear. Germline V lookup: CDR1 MNHEY, CDR2 SVGEGT. The CDR3 spans 14 residues. CDR3 in amino acids: CASLESGLAYGYAF. The CDR3 DNA reads as TGTGCCAGCTTGGAGTCCGGACTCGCCTATGGCTACGCCTTC.

This clonotype was seen many times. V and J are TRBV5-1 and TRBJ2-7; 9 bases align to TRBD2. The CDR3 has 14 residues. Germline V CDR1 and CDR2: SGHRS, YFSETQ. Trimming cost V 5 bases and J 7 bases; bases outside gene matches: 10. The CDR3 coding sequence is TGCGCCAGCAGTTTAGCGGGAGCGGGGAGAGAGCAGTACTTC. It translates to CASSLAGAGREQYF. Full variable domain (missing parts from reference TRBV5-1 and TRBJ2-7): KAGVTQTPRYLIKTRGQQVTLSCSPISGHRSVSWYQQTPGQGLQFLFEYFSETQRNKGNFPGRFSGRQFSNSRSEMNVSTLELGDSALYLCASSLAGAGREQYFGPGTRLTVT.

This clonotype was found many times. The rearrangement links TRBV19 to TRBJ2-6; D not certain. The CDR3 length is 13 residues. V lost 7 bases and J 4 bases, leaving 8 bases between the germline ends. CDR1 is LNHDA and CDR2 is SQIVND in the germline V gene (reference sequence). The CDR3 protein is CASKIPGANVLTF. The CDR3 DNA is TGTGCCAGTAAGATCCCCGGGGCCAACGTCCTGACTTTC.

At least ten counts were recorded for this clonotype. The chain recombines TRBV6-5 with TRBJ2-7, with TRBD1 matching 9 bases. V gave up 6 bases and J gave up 6 bases; unmatched junction bases: 3. The CDR3 extends over 12 amino acids. Germline V gene sequence: CDR1 MNHEY, CDR2 SVGAGI. The CDR3 sequence is CASRGTGSEQYF. The CDR3 DNA reads TGTGCCAGCAGGGGGACAGGGAGCGAGCAGTACTTC.

This chain joins TRBV11-1 and TRBJ2-5, with 9 positions matching TRBD1. Looked up from germline, CDR1 is SGHAT and CDR2 is FQDESV (reference sequence). The CDR3 has 17 residues. The trim removed 0 bases at V and 3 bases at J, leaving 8 bases unmatched. The CDR3 sequence: CASSLAGQGWMEETQYF. The DNA of the CDR3 is TGTGCCAGCAGCTTAGCGGGACAGGGTTGGATGGAAGAGACCCAGTACTTC. The entire variable domain, with the rest obtained from reference TRBV11-1 and TRBJ2-5, is as follows: EAEVAQSPRYKITEKSQAVAFWCDPISGHATLYWYRQILGQGPELLVQFQDESVVDDSQLPKDRFSAERLKGVDSTLKIQPAELGDSAMYLCASSLAGQGWMEETQYFGPGTRLLVL.

This clonotype appeared many times. This chain connects TRBV30 to TRBJ2-3, with a tentative D call TRBD2 (6 bases). The CDR3 loop spans 14 amino acids. V lost 2 bases, J lost 8 bases, and 17 bases lay in between. CDR1 is GTSNPN and CDR2 is SVGIG in the germline V gene (reference sequence). The CDR3 DNA follows: TGTGCCTGGAGTCTCCCTGGGGGGTCGGGTACGCAGTATTTT. Its protein product is CAWSLPGGSGTQYF.

This clonotype appeared many times. V gene TRBV6-2 or TRBV6-3 combines with J gene TRBJ1-3; possible D gene TRBD1, 5 bases. V was cut by 3 bases and J by 0 bases, with 9 bases left in between. The CDR3 consists of 15 residues. Germline V lookup: CDR1 MNHEY, CDR2 SVGEGT. This CDR3 reads CASSYRGVSGNTIYF. As DNA, the CDR3 is TGTGCCAGCAGTTATAGGGGTGTCTCTGGAAACACCATATATTTT.

Note on this clonotype: This may arise from a read error, as a much more abundant clone is one base away. The rearrangement links TRBV6-6 to TRBJ2-3, with unresolved D. The germline CDR1 and CDR2 sequences are MNHNY and SVGAGI (reference sequence). The CDR3 is made up of 10 amino acids. Trimming stripped 10 bases from V and 4 bases from J, with 6 bases between. CDR3 nucleotides: TGTGCCATTGGGCCAGATACGCAGTATTTT. Amino acid sequence: CAIGPDTQYF.

In this sample, this clonotype turned up many times. The V gene is TRBV7-8, the J gene TRBJ2-2; D is possibly TRBD2 (7 bases). V lost 3 bases, J lost 4 bases, and 15 bases lay in between. Germline V gives CDR1 SGHVS, CDR2 FQNEAQ. There are 16 residues in the CDR3. The CDR3 reads CASSFLKGGSTGELFF. CDR3 sequence (DNA): TGTGCCAGCAGCTTCCTCAAGGGGGGGTCCACCGGGGAGCTGTTTTTT.

The sample holds many counts of this clonotype. The chain has TRBV11-2 and TRBJ1-2; D ambiguous. V was shortened by 5 bases and J by 5 bases, with 18 bases between the two germline ends. There are 15 residues in the CDR3. CDR1 is SGHAT, CDR2 FQNNGV, per germline. The CDR3 DNA reads TGTGCCAGCAGCCAGAACCGGGTCACCTTATATGGCTACACCTTC. It yields the protein CASSQNRVTLYGYTF.

This clonotype was seen repeatedly, ten times or more. The CDR3 region has the DNA TGTGCCAGCAGCGTCATGTGGGGCGACCAGCCCCAGCATTTT. Translating it yields CASSVMWGDQPQHF. V usage is TRBV7-2 and J usage is TRBJ1-5; D perhaps matches TRBD1 (5 bases). Germline V CDR1 and CDR2: SGHTA, FQGNSA. This CDR3 is 14 amino acids long. The V and J ends lost 5 bases and 7 bases respectively, with 15 bases between them.

This clonotype was found many times. The junction departs from germline at one end; a sequencing error may be responsible. The chain combines TRBV7-2 with TRBJ1-3; TRBD1 agrees at 8 bases. CDR1 and CDR2 from the germline V gene are SGHTA and FQGNSA. This CDR3 contains 17 residues. CDR3 sequence (DNA): TGTGCCAGCAGCTCGATATTCAGGGGGCCTTATGGAAACCCCATATATTTT. Residues: CASSSIFRGPYGNPIYF.

In this sample, this clonotype turned up many times. This sequence joins TRBV5-1 and TRBJ2-2; D uncertain. The ends were cut back, 4 bases at V and 0 bases at J, with 13 bases in the middle. Germline V gene sequence: CDR1 SGHRS, CDR2 YFSETQ. This CDR3 is built from 16 residues. The CDR3 here is CASSPKQNANTGELFF. The CDR3, as DNA: TGCGCCAGCAGCCCCAAACAGAACGCGAACACCGGGGAGCTGTTTTTT.

V usage is TRBV20-1 and J usage is TRBJ1-2; maybe TRBD1 (5 bases). This CDR3 comprises 14 residues. Trimming took off 1 base at V and 2 bases at J, with 11 bases between the two ends. CDR1 DFQATT and CDR2 SNEGSKA come from the germline V gene (reference sequence). The CDR3 loop reads CSARGGGWNYGYTF. The CDR3 coding sequence is TGCAGTGCTAGAGGGGGGGGATGGAACTATGGCTACACCTTC.

With respect to this clonotype: The final CDR3 position lacks the conserved phenylalanine or tryptophan, pointing to a likely read error. The limits of the CDR3 on the DNA are not certain, so only TCRdb's listed CDR3 is given. V usage is TRBV7-9 and J usage is TRBJ2-2. The CDR3 is 8 amino acids long, termini counted. From germline, CDR1 is SEHNR and CDR2 FQNEAQ (reference sequence). The CDR3 sequence is CASSFNQA.

To note about this clonotype: A much bigger clone sits one base away, suggesting this may be a read error. The chain couples TRBV27 to TRBJ2-5; D possibly corresponds to TRBD2 (7 bases). Matching the DNA end better, TRBJ2-1 makes the J call doubtful. CDR3 length: 16 amino acids. Germline CDR1 and CDR2: MNHEY and SMNVEV (reference sequence). The CDR3 coding sequence is TGTGCCAGCAGCCCGCGACCAGCGGGACACTACAATGAGCAGTTCTTC. This translates into CASSPRPAGHYNEQFF.

To note about this clonotype: Since a much larger clone is just one base distant, this may be a read error. This sequence joins TRBV6-5 and TRBJ2-1, with 7 bases identical to TRBD2. Per germline, CDR1 MNHEY and CDR2 SVGAGI. The CDR3 length is 16 residues. For the CDR3, the DNA is TGTGCCAGCAGTTACTCGAGGCGGGAGCCCTACAGTGAGCAGTTCTTC. This gives the protein CASSYSRREPYSEQFF.

This clonotype has at least ten counts. The junction shows a germline mismatch at one end, possibly a read error. The chain combines TRBV6-5 with TRBJ1-6; unclear D gene. This CDR3 is built from 15 residues. The germline V gene has CDR1 MNHEY and CDR2 SVGAGI. CDR3 DNA sequence: TGTGCCAGCAGTCACTCGATACGGTATAATTCACCCCTCCACTTT. Amino acid sequence: CASSHSIRYNSPLHF.

This clonotype was picked up many times. Just one base apart from a much larger clone, this may be a read error. The conserved final phenylalanine or tryptophan is absent from the CDR3, which likely points to a read error. CDR3 in amino acids: CSGVGETQYS. The CDR3 DNA reads as TGCAGTGGGGTAGGGGAGACCCAGTACTCC. The chain links TRBV20-1 to TRBJ2-5; D ambiguous. The CDR3 contains 10 residues. Germline V CDR1 and CDR2: DFQATT, SNEGSKA (reference sequence). Between the trimmed V and J ends, which lost 7 bases and 5 bases, there was a span of 8 bases.

The chain couples TRBV12-3 or TRBV12-4 to TRBJ1-2; 10 bases agree with TRBD1. V lost 7 bases to trimming and J lost 6 bases; unmatched junction nucleotides: 5. This CDR3 is built from 13 residues. For the CDR3, the DNA is TGTGCCAGCATCCTGACAGGGGGCGATGGCTACACCTTC. This encodes CASILTGGDGYTF.

In its sample, this clonotype was seen many times. The chain uses TRBV7-3 and TRBJ2-3, with TRBD1 identical over 8 bases. This CDR3 comprises 14 residues. Trimming took 5 bases from V and 3 from J; bases not matched to a gene: 4. Per the germline V gene, CDR1 is SGHTA and CDR2 is FQGTGA. The CDR3 DNA reads as TGTGCCAGCAGCCGACAGGGGCCAACAGATACGCAGTATTTT. Residues: CASSRQGPTDTQYF.